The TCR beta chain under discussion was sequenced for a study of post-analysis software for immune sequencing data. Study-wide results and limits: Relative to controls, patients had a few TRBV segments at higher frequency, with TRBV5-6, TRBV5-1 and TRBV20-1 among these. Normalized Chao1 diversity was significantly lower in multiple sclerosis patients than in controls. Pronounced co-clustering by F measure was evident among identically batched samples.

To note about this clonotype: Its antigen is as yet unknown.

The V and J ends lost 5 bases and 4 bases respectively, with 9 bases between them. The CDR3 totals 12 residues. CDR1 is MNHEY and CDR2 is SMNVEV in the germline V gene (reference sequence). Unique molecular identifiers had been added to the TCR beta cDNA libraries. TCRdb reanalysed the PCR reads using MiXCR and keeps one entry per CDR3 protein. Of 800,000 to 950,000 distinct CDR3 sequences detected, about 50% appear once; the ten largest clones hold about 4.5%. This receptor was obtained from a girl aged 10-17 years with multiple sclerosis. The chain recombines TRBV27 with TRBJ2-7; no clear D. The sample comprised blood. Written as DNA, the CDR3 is TGTGCCAGCAGTCCTTCTAAGTACGAGCAGTACTTC. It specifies CASSPSKYEQYF.